The TCR beta chain described here comes from a study of T cell repertoires in cytomegalovirus infection. The junction had 8 bases not matched to a gene; V was cut back by 3 bases and J by 6 bases. The CDR3 is 14 amino acids. The germline V gene encodes CDR1 DFQATT and CDR2 SNEGSKA (reference sequence). TCRdb re-called the reads with MiXCR, one entry per CDR3 protein. The profile covers about 230,000 distinct CDR3 sequences, with roughly 22% appearing a single time and around a sixth taken by the ten largest. V is TRBV20-1 and J is TRBJ1-2; 9 bases are a match to TRBD1. Sequencing was performed on CD8+ T cells from PBMCs. This clonotype was sampled from a human donor in good health (CMV status not recorded). Some clones in this sample may be carry-over from other donors' samples. The DNA for the CDR3 is TGCAGTGCTAGTGCCGGGACAGGGAACGATGGCTACACCTTC. This sequence encodes CSASAGTGNDGYTF.